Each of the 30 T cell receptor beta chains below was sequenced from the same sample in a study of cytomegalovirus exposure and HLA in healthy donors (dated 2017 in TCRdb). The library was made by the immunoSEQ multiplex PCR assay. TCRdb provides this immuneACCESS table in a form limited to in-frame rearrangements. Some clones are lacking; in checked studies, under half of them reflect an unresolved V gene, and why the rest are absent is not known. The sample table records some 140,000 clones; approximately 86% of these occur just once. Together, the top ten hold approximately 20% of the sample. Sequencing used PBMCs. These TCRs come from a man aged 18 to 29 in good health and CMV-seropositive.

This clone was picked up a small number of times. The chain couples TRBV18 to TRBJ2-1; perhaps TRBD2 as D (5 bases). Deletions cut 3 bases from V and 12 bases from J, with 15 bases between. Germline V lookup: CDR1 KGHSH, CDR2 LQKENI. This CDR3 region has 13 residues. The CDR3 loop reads CASSPGVNEGQFF. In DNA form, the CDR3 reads TGTGCCAGCTCACCGGGCGTAAACGAGGGGCAGTTCTTC.

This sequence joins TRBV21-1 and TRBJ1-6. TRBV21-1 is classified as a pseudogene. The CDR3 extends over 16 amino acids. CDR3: CASRAPVEDYNSPLHF. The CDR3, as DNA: TGTGCCAGCAGGGCCCCAGTCGAGGACTATAATTCACCCCTCCACTTT.

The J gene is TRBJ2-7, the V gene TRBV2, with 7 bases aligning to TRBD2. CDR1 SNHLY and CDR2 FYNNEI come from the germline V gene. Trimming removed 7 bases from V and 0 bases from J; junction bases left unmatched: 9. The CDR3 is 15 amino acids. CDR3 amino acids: CASNPLTSRSYEQYF. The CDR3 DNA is TGTGCCAGCAACCCCTTGACTAGCCGCTCCTACGAGCAGTACTTC.

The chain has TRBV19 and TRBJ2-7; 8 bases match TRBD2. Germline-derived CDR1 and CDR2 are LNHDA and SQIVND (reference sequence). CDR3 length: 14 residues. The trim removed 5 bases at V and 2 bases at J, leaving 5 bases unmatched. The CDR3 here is CASSPPGGAYEQYF. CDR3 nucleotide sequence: TGTGCCAGTAGTCCCCCGGGAGGGGCCTACGAGCAGTACTTC. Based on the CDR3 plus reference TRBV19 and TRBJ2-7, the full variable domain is DGGITQSPKYLFRKEGQNVTLSCEQNLNHDAMYWYRQDPGQGLRLIYYSQIVNDFQKGDIAEGYSVSREKKESFPLTVTSAQKNPTAFYLCASSPPGGAYEQYFGPGTRLTVT.

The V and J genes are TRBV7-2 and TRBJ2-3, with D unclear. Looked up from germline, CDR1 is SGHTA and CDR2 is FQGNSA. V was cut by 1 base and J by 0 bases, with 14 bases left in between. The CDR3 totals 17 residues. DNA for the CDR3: TGTGCCAGCAGCTTAGGTGGCTTGGCAGATAGCACAGATACGCAGTATTTT. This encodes CASSLGGLADSTDTQYF.

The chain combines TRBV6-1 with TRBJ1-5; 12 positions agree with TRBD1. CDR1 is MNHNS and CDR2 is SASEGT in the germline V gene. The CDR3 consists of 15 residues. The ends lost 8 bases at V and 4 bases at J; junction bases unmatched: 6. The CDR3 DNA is TGTGCCAGCGCCGGGACAGGGGGCGAAAATCAGCCCCAGCATTTT. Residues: CASAGTGGENQPQHF.

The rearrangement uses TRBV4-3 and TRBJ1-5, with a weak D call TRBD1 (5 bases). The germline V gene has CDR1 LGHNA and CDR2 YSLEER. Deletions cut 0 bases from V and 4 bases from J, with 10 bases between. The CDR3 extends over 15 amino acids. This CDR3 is CASSQEAGDNQPQHF. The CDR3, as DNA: TGCGCCAGCAGCCAAGAAGCGGGGGATAATCAGCCCCAGCATTTT.

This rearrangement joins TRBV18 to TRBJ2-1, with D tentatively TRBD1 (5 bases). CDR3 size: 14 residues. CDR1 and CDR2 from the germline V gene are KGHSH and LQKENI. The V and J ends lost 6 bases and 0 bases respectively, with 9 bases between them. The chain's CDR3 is CASSVQDSYNEQFF. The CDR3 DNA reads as TGTGCCAGCTCGGTACAGGACTCCTACAATGAGCAGTTCTTC.

CDR3 amino acids: CASSVKETQYF. Written as DNA, the CDR3 is TGTGCCAGCAGTGTAAAAGAGACCCAGTACTTC. The chain recombines TRBV2 with TRBJ2-5; D ambiguous. This CDR3 region has 11 residues. Between the trimmed V and J ends, which lost 4 bases and 3 bases, there was a span of 3 bases. The germline V gene has CDR1 SNHLY and CDR2 FYNNEI.

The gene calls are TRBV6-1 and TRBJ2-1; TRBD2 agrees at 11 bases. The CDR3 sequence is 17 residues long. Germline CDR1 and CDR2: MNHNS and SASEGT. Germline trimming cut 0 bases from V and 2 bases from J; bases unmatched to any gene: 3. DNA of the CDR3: TGTGCCAGCAGTGAAGCCCTGGGACTAGCGGCCTACAATGAGCAGTTCTTC. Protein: CASSEALGLAAYNEQFF.

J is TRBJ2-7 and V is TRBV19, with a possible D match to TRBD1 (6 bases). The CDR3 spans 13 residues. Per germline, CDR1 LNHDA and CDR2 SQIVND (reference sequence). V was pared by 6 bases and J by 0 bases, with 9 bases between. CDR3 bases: TGTGCCAGTAGGGGGACACTCTCCTACGAGCAGTACTTC. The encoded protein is CASRGTLSYEQYF.

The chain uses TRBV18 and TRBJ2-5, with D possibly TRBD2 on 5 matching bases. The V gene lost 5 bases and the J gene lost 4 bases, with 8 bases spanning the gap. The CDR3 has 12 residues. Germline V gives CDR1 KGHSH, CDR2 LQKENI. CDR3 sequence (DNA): TGTGCCAGCTCAGGAGGAGGAGAGACCCAGTACTTC. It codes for CASSGGGETQYF.

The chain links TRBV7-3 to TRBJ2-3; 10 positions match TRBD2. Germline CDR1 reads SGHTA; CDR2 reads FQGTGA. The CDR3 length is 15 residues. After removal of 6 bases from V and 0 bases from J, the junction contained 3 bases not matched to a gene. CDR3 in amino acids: CASSLAGDSTDTQYF. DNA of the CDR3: TGTGCCAGCAGTCTAGCGGGGGACAGCACAGATACGCAGTATTTT.

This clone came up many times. This chain's CDR3 is CASSSWRGLETQYF. Written as DNA, the CDR3 is TGTGCCAGCAGTTCCTGGAGGGGGCTAGAGACCCAGTACTTC. The chain is built from TRBV6-5 and TRBJ2-5; maybe TRBD1 (7 bases). The CDR3 has 14 amino acids. Trimming removed 4 bases at V and 4 bases at J, with 13 bases between. Germline CDR1 is MNHEY and CDR2 is SVGAGI.

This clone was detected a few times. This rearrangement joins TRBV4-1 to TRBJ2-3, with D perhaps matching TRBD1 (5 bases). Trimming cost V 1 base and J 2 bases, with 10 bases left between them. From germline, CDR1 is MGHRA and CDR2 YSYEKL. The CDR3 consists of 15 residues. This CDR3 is CASSQGPDTTDTQYF. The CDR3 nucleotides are TGCGCCAGCAGCCAAGGCCCGGACACCACAGATACGCAGTATTTT.

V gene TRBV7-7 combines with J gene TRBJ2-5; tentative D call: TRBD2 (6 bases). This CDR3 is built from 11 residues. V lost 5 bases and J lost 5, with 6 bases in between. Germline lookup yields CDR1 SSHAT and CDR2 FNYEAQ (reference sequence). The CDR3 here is CASSGGETQYF. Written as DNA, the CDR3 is TGTGCCAGCAGCGGAGGGGAGACCCAGTACTTC. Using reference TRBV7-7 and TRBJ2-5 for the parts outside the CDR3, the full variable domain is GAGVSQSPRYKVTKRGQDVTLRCDPISSHATLYWYQQALGQGPEFLTYFNYEAQPDKSGLPSDRFSAERPEGSISTLTIQRTEQRDSAMYRCASSGGETQYFGPGTRLLVL.

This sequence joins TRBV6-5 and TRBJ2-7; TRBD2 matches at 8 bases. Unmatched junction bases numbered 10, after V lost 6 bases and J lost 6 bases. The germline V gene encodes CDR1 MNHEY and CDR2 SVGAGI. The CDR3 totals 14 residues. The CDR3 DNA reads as TGTGCCAGCAGCCTCGGGGGGGCCCCCTTCGAGCAGTACTTC. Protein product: CASSLGGAPFEQYF.

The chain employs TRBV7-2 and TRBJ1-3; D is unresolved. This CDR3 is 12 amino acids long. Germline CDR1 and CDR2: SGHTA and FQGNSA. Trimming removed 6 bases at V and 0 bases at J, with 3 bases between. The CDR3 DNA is TGTGCCAGCAGTCTCTCTGGAAACACCATATATTTT. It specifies CASSLSGNTIYF.

The CDR3 DNA is TGTGCCAGCATCCCGGGGACGGGACTCGCCAACAATGAGCAGTTCTTC. Protein: CASIPGTGLANNEQFF. The chain recombines TRBV6-6 with TRBJ2-1; TRBD2 might be the D (6 bases). Germline V lookup: CDR1 MNHNY, CDR2 SVGAGI (reference sequence). There are 16 residues in the CDR3. Trimming cost V 7 bases and J 5 bases, with 21 bases left between them.

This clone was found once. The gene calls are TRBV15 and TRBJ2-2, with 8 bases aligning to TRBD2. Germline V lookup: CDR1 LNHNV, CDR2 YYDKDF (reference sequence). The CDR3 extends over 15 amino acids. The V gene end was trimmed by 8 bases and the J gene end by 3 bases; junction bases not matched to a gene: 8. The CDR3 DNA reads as TGTGCCACCTCACGACTAGCGAGGGACACCGGGGAGCTGTTTTTT. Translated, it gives CATSRLARDTGELFF.

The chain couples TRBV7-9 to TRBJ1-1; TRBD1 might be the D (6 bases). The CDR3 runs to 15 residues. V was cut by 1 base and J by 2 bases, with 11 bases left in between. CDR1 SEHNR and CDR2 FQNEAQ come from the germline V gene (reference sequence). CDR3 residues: CASSLEGHTNTEAFF. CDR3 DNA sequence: TGTGCCAGCAGCTTAGAGGGACATACTAACACTGAAGCTTTCTTT.

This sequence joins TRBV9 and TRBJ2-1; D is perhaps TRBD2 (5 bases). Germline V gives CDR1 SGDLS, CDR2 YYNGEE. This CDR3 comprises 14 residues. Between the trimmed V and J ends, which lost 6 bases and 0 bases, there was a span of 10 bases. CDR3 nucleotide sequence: TGTGCCAGCACTAAGGGAGACTCCTACAATGAGCAGTTCTTC. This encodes CASTKGDSYNEQFF.

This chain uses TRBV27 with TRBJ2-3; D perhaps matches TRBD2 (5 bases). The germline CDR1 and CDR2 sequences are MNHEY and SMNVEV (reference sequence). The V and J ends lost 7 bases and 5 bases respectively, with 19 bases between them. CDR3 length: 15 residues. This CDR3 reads CASNEGSLLGDTQYF. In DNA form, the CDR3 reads TGTGCCAGCAATGAGGGCTCACTCCTAGGAGATACGCAGTATTTT.

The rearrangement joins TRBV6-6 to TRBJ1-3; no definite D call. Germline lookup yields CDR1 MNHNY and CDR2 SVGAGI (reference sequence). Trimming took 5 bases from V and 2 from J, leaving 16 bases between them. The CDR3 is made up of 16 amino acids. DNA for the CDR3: TGTGCCAGCAGTAATGGCCCGGAGAGGGCTGGAAACACCATATATTTT. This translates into CASSNGPERAGNTIYF.

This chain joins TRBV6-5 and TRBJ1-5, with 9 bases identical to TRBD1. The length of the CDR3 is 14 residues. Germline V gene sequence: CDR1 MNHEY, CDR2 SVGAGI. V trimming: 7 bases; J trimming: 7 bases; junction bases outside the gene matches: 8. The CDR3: CASTPGQGGQPQHF. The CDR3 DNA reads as TGTGCCAGCACCCCGGGACAGGGAGGACAGCCCCAGCATTTT.

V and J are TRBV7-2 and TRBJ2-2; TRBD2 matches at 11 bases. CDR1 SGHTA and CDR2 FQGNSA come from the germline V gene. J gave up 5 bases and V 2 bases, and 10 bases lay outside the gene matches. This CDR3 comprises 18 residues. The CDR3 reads CASSLSGLAGGGTGELFF. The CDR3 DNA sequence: TGTGCCAGCAGCTTAAGCGGTCTAGCGGGGGGAGGGACCGGGGAGCTGTTTTTT.

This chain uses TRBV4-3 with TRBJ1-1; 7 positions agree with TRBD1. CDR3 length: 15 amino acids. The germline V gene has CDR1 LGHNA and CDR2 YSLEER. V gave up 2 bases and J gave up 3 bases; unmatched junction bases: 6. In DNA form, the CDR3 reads TGCGCCAGCAGCCAAATGGAGGGGGCCGACACTGAAGCTTTCTTT. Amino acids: CASSQMEGADTEAFF.

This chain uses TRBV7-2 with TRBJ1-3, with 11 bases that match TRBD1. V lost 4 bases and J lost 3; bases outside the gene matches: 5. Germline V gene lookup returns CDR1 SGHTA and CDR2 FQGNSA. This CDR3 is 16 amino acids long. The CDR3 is CASSSTGTGGGNTIYF. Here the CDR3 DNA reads TGTGCCAGCAGCTCAACCGGGACAGGGGGTGGAAACACCATATATTTT.

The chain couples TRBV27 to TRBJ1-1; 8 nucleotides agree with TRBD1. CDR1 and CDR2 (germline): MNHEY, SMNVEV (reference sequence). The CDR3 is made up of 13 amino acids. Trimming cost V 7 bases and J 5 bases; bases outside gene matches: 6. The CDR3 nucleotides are TGTGCCAGCAAACGGACAGGGCTTACTGAAGCTTTCTTT. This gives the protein CASKRTGLTEAFF.

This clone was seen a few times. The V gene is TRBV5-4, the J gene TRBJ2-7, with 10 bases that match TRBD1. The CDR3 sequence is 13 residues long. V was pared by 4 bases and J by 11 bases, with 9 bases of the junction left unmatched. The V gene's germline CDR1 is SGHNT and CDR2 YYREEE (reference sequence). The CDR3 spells CASSLDRGEWKYF. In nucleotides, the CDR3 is TGTGCCAGCAGCCTGGACAGGGGGGAATGGAAGTACTTC.